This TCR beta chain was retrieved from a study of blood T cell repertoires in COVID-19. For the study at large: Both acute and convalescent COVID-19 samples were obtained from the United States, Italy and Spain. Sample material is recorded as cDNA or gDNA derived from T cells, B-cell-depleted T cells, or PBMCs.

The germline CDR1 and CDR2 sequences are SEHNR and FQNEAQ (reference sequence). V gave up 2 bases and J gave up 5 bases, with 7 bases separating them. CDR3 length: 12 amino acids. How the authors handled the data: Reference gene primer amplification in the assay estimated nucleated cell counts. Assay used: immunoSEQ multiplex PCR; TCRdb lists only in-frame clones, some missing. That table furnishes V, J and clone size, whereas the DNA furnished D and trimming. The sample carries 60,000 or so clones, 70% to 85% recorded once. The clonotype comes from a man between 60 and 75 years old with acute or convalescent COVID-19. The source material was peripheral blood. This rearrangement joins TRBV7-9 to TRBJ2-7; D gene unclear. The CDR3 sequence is CASSLIADEQYF. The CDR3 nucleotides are TGTGCCAGCAGCTTAATTGCAGACGAGCAGTACTTC.